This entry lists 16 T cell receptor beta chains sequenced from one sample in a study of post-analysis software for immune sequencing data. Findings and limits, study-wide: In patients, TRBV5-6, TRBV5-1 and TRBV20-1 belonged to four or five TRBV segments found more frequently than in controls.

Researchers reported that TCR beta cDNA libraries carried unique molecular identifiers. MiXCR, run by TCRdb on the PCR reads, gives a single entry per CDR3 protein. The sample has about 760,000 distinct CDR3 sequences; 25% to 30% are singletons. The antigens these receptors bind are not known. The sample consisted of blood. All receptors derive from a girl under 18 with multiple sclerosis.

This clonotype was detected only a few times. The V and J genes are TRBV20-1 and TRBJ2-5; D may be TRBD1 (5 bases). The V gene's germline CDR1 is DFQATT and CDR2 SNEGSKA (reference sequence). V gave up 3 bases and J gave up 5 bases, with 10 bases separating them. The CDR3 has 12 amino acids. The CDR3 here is CSARTKGETQYF. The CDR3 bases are TGCAGTGCTAGGACCAAGGGGGAGACCCAGTACTTC.

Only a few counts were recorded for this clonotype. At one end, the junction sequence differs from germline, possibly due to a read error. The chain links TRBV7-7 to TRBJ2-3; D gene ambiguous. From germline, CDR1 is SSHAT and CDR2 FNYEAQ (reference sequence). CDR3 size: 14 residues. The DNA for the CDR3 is TGTGCTAGCAGCTCTACGGGTGCAGAAGATACGCAGTATTTT. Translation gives CASSSTGAEDTQYF.

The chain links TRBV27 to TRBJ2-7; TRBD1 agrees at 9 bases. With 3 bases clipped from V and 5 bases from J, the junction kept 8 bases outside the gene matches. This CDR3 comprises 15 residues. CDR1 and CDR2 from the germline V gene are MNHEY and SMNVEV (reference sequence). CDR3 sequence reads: CASSFGTGNFDEQYF. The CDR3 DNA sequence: TGTGCCAGCAGTTTCGGGACAGGGAATTTTGACGAGCAGTACTTC.

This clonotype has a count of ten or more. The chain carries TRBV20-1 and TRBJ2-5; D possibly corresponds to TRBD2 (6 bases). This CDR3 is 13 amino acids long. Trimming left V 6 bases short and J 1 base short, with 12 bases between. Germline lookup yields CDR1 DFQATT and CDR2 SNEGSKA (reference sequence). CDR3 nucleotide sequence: TGCAGTGCCGAACGGGGGTCCCAAGAGACCCAGTACTTC. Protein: CSAERGSQETQYF.

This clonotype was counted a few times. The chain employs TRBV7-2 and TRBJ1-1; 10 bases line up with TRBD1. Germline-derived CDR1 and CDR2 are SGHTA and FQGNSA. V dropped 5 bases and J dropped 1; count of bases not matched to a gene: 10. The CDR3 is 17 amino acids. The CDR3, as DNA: TGTGCCAGCAGCCGAAGAGGGACAGGGGTGGGGAACACTGAAGCTTTCTTT. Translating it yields CASSRRGTGVGNTEAFF.

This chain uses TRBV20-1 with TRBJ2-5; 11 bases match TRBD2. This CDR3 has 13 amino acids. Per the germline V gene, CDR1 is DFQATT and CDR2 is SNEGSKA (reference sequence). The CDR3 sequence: CSLLAGGGETQYF. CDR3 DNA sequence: TGCAGCCTCCTAGCGGGGGGAGGAGAGACCCAGTACTTC.

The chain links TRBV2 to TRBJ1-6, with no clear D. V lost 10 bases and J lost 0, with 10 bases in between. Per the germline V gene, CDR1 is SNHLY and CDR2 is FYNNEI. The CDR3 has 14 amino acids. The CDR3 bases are TGTGCCACCACACTGGGCTCCTATAATTCACCCCTCCACTTT. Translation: CATTLGSYNSPLHF.

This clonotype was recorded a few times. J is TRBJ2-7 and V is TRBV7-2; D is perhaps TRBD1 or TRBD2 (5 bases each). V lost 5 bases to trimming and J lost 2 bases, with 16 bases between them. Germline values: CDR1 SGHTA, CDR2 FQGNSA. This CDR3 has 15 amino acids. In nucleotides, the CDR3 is TGTGCCAGCAGCCGAGGGACGGATCCTCCCTACGAGCAGTACTTC. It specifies CASSRGTDPPYEQYF.

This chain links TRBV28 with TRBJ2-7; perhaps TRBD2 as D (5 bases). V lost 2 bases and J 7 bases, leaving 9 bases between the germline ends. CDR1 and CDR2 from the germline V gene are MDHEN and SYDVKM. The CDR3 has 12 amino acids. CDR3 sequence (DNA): TGTGCCAGCAGTTTAGCTCCGGGAGAGCAGTACTTC. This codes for CASSLAPGEQYF.

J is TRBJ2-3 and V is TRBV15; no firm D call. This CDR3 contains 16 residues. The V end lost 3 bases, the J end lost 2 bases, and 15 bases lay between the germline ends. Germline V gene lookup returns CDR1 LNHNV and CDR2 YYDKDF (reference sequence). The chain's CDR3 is CATSRSRGTNTDTQYF. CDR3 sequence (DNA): TGTGCCACCAGCAGGTCCCGAGGAACCAACACAGATACGCAGTATTTT.

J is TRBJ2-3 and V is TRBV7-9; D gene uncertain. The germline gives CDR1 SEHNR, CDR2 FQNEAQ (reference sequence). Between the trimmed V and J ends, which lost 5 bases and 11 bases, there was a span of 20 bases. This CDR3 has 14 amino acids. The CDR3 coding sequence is TGTGCCAGCAGCAACGCGATAACCCCGAGTATGCAGTATTTT. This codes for CASSNAITPSMQYF.

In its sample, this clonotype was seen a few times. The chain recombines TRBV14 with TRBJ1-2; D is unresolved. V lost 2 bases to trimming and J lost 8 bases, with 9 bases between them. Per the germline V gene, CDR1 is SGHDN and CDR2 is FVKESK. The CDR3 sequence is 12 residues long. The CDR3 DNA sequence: TGTGCCAGCAGCCAACATCCGTGGGGCTACACCTTC. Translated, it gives CASSQHPWGYTF.

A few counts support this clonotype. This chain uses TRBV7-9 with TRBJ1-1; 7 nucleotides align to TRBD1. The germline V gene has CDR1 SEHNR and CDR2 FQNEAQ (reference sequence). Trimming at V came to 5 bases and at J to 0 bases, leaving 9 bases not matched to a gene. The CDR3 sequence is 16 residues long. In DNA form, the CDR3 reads TGTGCCAGCAGCCGGGCGACAGGGCGCTTGAACACTGAAGCTTTCTTT. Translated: CASSRATGRLNTEAFF.

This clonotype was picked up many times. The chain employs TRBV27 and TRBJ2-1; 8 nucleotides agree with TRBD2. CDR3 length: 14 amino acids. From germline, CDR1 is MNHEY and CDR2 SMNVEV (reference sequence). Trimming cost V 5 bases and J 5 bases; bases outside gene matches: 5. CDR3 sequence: CASSPGLENNEQFF. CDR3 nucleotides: TGTGCCAGCAGTCCGGGACTAGAAAACAATGAGCAGTTCTTC.

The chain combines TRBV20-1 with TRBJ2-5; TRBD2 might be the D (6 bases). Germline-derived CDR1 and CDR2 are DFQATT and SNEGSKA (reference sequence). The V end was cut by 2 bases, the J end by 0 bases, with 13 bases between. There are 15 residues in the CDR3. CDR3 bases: TGCAGTGCTAGAATAGGGACTCCCTACCAAGAGACCCAGTACTTC. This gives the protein CSARIGTPYQETQYF.

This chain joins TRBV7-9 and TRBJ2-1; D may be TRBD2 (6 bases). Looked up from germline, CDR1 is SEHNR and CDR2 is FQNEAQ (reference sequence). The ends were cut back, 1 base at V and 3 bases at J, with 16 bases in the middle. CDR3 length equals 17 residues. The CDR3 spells CASSLEPPGVVYNEQFF. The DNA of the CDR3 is TGTGCCAGCAGCTTAGAACCCCCGGGAGTGGTCTACAATGAGCAGTTCTTC. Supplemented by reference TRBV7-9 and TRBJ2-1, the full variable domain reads DTGVSQNPRHKITKRGQNVTFRCDPISEHNRLYWYRQTLGQGPEFLTYFQNEAQLEKSRLLSDRFSAERPKGSFSTLEIQRTEQGDSAMYLCASSLEPPGVVYNEQFFGPGTRLTVL.